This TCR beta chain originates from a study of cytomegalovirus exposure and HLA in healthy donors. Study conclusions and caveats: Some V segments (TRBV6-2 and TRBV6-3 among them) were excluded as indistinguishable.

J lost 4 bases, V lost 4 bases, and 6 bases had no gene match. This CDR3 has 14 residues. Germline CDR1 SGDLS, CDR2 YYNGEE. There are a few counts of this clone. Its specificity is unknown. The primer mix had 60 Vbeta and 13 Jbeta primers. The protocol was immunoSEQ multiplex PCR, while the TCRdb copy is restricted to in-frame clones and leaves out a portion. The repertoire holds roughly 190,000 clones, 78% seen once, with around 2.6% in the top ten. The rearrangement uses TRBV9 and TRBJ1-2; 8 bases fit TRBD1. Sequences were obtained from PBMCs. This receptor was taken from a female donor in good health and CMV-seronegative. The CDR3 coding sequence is TGTGCCAGCAGCATTGGACAGGGATCCTATGGCTACACCTTC. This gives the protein CASSIGQGSYGYTF.